The clone carrying this T cell receptor (beta chain) was counted between two and nine times. The antigen is not known. This sample is drawn from a study of cytomegalovirus exposure and HLA in healthy donors. General study results and limits: It was reported that the classifier diagnosed cytomegalovirus status with high specificity and sensitivity in both the original and validation cohorts. Earlier results showed most TCR beta V segments being productive about 87% or about 30% of the time.

Germline V CDR1 and CDR2: SGHTA, FQGNSA. Unmatched junction bases numbered 11, after V lost 5 bases and J lost 2 bases. The CDR3 covers 16 residues. The study ran its PCR with 60 Vbeta and 13 Jbeta primers. Sequencing used immunoSEQ multiplex PCR; TCRdb keeps in-frame clones, though not all of them. The table has approximately 190,000 clones, 77% seen once. Sequencing used PBMCs. The source is a woman aged 30 to 39 in good health and CMV-seropositive. J is TRBJ1-2 and V is TRBV7-2, with TRBD1 matching over 7 bases. The CDR3 loop is CASSIRTGSKNYGYTF. For the CDR3, the DNA is TGTGCCAGCAGCATTCGGACAGGTTCAAAAAACTATGGCTACACCTTC. Full variable domain (remainder filled in from reference TRBV7-2 and TRBJ1-2): GAGVSQSPSNKVTEKGKDVELRCDPISGHTALYWYRQSLGQGLEFLIYFQGNSAPDKSGLPSDRFSAERTGGSVSTLTIQRTQQEDSAVYLCASSIRTGSKNYGYTFGSGTRLTVV.